Following are 27 T cell receptor beta chains from one sample sequenced in a study of CD8 T cells in Susac syndrome. When the RNA was reverse transcribed, random hexamers were used with an input of roughly 0.45 to 1 ug. TCRdb recomputed calls from the immunoSEQ multiplex PCR reads with MiXCR, one row per CDR3 protein. This table holds 110,000 to 150,000 distinct CDR3 sequences, around 94% found once. Sequenced input: CD8+ T cells from PBMCs. The source is a human donor in good health.

The genes are TRBV7-8 and TRBJ2-3, with 9 nucleotides matching TRBD2. The ends lost 5 bases at V and 5 bases at J; junction bases unmatched: 5. Per germline, CDR1 SGHVS and CDR2 FQNEAQ. CDR3 size: 14 residues. For the CDR3, the DNA is TGTGCCAGCAGCGCACTAGCGGGCCGAGATACGCAGTATTTT. Protein: CASSALAGRDTQYF.

The chain couples TRBV9 to TRBJ2-1; 10 bases agree with TRBD2. With V trimmed by 3 bases and J by 0 bases, 15 bases remained unmatched. Germline lookup yields CDR1 SGDLS and CDR2 YYNGEE. The CDR3 spans 20 residues. The CDR3 region is CASSEPRGLAGVGSYNEQFF. CDR3 bases: TGTGCCAGCAGCGAGCCCAGGGGTCTAGCGGGAGTTGGCTCCTACAATGAGCAGTTCTTC.

The chain couples TRBV7-8 to TRBJ2-1; D remains ambiguous. V shed 2 bases and J shed 10 bases, with 9 bases lying between them. The germline CDR1 and CDR2 sequences are SGHVS and FQNEAQ. This CDR3 has 12 amino acids. Here the CDR3 DNA reads TGTGCCAGCAGCTTAATAACTAAGGAGCAGTTCTTC. Translated, it gives CASSLITKEQFF. The full variable domain, in which reference TRBV7-8 and TRBJ2-1 provide the parts outside the CDR3, is GAGVSQSPRYKVAKRGQDVALRCDPISGHVSLFWYQQALGQGPEFLTYFQNEAQLDKSGLPSDRFFAERPEGSVSTLKIQRTQQEDSAVYLCASSLITKEQFFGPGTRLTVL.

The J gene is TRBJ2-7, the V gene TRBV29-1; 7 bases line up with TRBD1. The CDR3 is 13 residues long. J lost 4 bases, V lost 8 bases, and 11 bases had no gene match. Germline V gene data show CDR1 as SQVTM and CDR2 as ANQGSEA. CDR3 nucleotide sequence: TGCAGCTACCAGGGGGATCTAGGGTACGAGCAGTACTTC. Translation: CSYQGDLGYEQYF.

The V gene is TRBV4-3, the J gene TRBJ2-7, with no clear D. In germline, CDR1 is LGHNA, CDR2 YSLEER. This CDR3 has 14 residues. Trimming took 0 bases from V and 6 from J, leaving 12 bases between them. The CDR3 loop reads CASSQDLADGEQYF. The CDR3, as DNA: TGCGCCAGCAGCCAAGATCTTGCGGATGGCGAGCAGTACTTC.

The chain carries TRBV12-3 or TRBV12-4 and TRBJ1-4; D not certain. Trimming removed 6 bases from V and 8 bases from J, with 7 bases in between. This CDR3 is 11 amino acids long. This CDR3 is CASSWGEKLFF. The DNA for the CDR3 is TGTGCCAGCAGCTGGGGAGAAAAACTGTTTTTT.

The chain employs TRBV7-9 and TRBJ2-1; a possible D gene is TRBD1 (5 bases). The CDR3 has 15 residues. Trimming pared 8 bases from V and 5 bases from J, leaving 19 bases between. Germline assignment: CDR1 SEHNR and CDR2 FQNEAQ (reference sequence). Written as DNA, the CDR3 is TGTGCCAGCGTCTGGGGCGTTAATCTGGACAATGAGCAGTTCTTC. The encoded protein is CASVWGVNLDNEQFF.

The J gene is TRBJ2-7, the V gene TRBV28; 9 positions match TRBD2. The V gene end was trimmed by 3 bases and the J gene end by 2 bases; junction bases not matched to a gene: 8. The germline gives CDR1 MDHEN, CDR2 SYDVKM. The CDR3 covers 16 residues. In DNA form, the CDR3 reads TGTGCCAGCAGTTTTCTCTTGCGGACTAGCGCCTACGAGCAGTACTTC. Amino acid sequence: CASSFLLRTSAYEQYF.

The V gene is TRBV14, the J gene TRBJ2-1; 14 bases are a match to TRBD2. The CDR3 length is 17 residues. Per the germline V gene, CDR1 is SGHDN and CDR2 is FVKESK. V shed 4 bases and J 8 bases; nucleotides not matched to a gene: 10. The CDR3 DNA reads TGTGCCAGCAGCCGAAGACTAGCGGGAGGGCCTCTTGATGAGCAGTTCTTC. It encodes CASSRRLAGGPLDEQFF. Full variable domain (missing parts from reference TRBV14 and TRBJ2-1): EAGVTQFPSHSVIEKGQTVTLRCDPISGHDNLYWYRRVMGKEIKFLLHFVKESKQDESGMPNNRFLAERTGGTYSTLKVQPAELEDSGVYFCASSRRLAGGPLDEQFFGPGTRLTVL.

The rearrangement joins TRBV27 to TRBJ2-3; 7 positions match TRBD1. Germline CDR1 MNHEY, CDR2 SMNVEV (reference sequence). The CDR3 sequence is 15 residues long. V was pared by 5 bases and J by 3 bases, with 8 bases of the junction left unmatched. The CDR3 loop reads CASSPSPGGTDTQYF. CDR3 sequence (DNA): TGTGCCAGCAGTCCCAGCCCAGGGGGAACAGATACGCAGTATTTT.

The J gene is TRBJ2-1, the V gene TRBV7-9; D possibly matches TRBD1 or TRBD2 (5 bases each). V was cut by 8 bases and J by 2 bases, with 10 bases left in between. CDR3 length equals 13 residues. CDR1 is SEHNR, CDR2 FQNEAQ, per germline (reference sequence). The CDR3 region is CASRDGAYNEQFF. The CDR3, as DNA: TGTGCCAGCCGGGACGGAGCCTACAATGAGCAGTTCTTC. The full variable domain, with the rest looked up from reference TRBV7-9 and TRBJ2-1, is DTGVSQNPRHKITKRGQNVTFRCDPISEHNRLYWYRQTLGQGPEFLTYFQNEAQLEKSRLLSDRFSAERPKGSFSTLEIQRTEQGDSAMYLCASRDGAYNEQFFGPGTRLTVL.

The chain has TRBV24-1 and TRBJ2-6, with D possibly TRBD1 on 6 matching bases. Germline values: CDR1 KGHDR, CDR2 SFDVKD. The CDR3 length is 16 residues. The V end lost 3 bases, the J end lost 3 bases, and 11 bases lay between the germline ends. The CDR3 nucleotides are TGTGCCACCAGTGATCCTGGGGGCTATGGGGCCAACGTCCTGACTTTC. This sequence encodes CATSDPGGYGANVLTF.

The chain joins TRBV20-1 to TRBJ2-7, with TRBD1 matching 7 bases. This CDR3 contains 14 residues. The germline V gene has CDR1 DFQATT and CDR2 SNEGSKA (reference sequence). V shed 5 bases and J 0 bases; nucleotides not matched to a gene: 7. CDR3 residues: CSAPDRDISYEQYF. CDR3 nucleotide sequence: TGCAGTGCTCCTGACAGGGATATCTCCTACGAGCAGTACTTC.

This clonotype showed up just once. The J gene is TRBJ2-1, the V gene TRBV15; a possible D gene is TRBD1 (5 bases). Trimming cost V 6 bases and J 1 base, with 19 bases left between them. The CDR3 length is 17 residues. CDR1 is LNHNV and CDR2 is YYDKDF in the germline V gene (reference sequence). The CDR3 here is CATRLDRQGQSYNEQFF. The CDR3, as DNA: TGTGCCACCAGATTGGACCGGCAGGGCCAATCCTACAATGAGCAGTTCTTC. The whole variable domain, remainder taken from reference TRBV15 and TRBJ2-1, is DAMVIQNPRYQVTQFGKPVTLSCSQTLNHNVMYWYQQKSSQAPKLLFHYYDKDFNNEADTPDNFQSRRPNTSFCFLDIRSPGLGDTAMYLCATRLDRQGQSYNEQFFGPGTRLTVL.

The CDR3 here is CASRLESSLGNEQFF. CDR3 bases: TGCGCCAGCAGGCTTGAAAGCTCCCTCGGCAATGAGCAGTTCTTC. The chain recombines TRBV5-1 with TRBJ2-1; D is unclear. This CDR3 comprises 15 residues. The V end was cut by 5 bases, the J end by 6 bases, with 18 bases between. Looked up from germline, CDR1 is SGHRS and CDR2 is YFSETQ.

In its sample, this clonotype was seen once. This CDR3 reads CASSLTGIRLDVLTF. The CDR3 DNA reads TGTGCCAGCAGTTTAACGGGGATTAGGCTCGACGTCCTGACTTTC. This chain uses TRBV27 with TRBJ2-6; D may be TRBD2 (5 bases). V shed 2 bases and J shed 11 bases, with 16 bases lying between them. The length of the CDR3 is 15 residues. Germline V gene lookup returns CDR1 MNHEY and CDR2 SMNVEV (reference sequence).

V and J are TRBV28 and TRBJ1-1, with 7 bases fitting TRBD1. Looked up from germline, CDR1 is MDHEN and CDR2 is SYDVKM. The CDR3 sequence is 15 residues long. V dropped 5 bases and J dropped 3; count of bases not matched to a gene: 9. The CDR3 DNA reads as TGTGCCAGCAGTCCCGGGACAGAGAAGGACACTGAAGCTTTCTTT. This codes for CASSPGTEKDTEAFF.

The V and J genes are TRBV7-9 and TRBJ2-1; TRBD2 aligns across 12 bases. This CDR3 is built from 15 residues. V gave up 5 bases and J gave up 7 bases; unmatched junction bases: 6. Germline V gene data show CDR1 as SEHNR and CDR2 as FQNEAQ (reference sequence). This CDR3 is CASSTRLAGENEQFF. The CDR3 DNA sequence: TGTGCCAGCAGCACGCGACTAGCGGGAGAAAATGAGCAGTTCTTC.

The chain has TRBV30 and TRBJ2-7, with D possibly TRBD1 on 5 matching bases. CDR1 and CDR2 (germline): GTSNPN, SVGIG (reference sequence). V lost 8 bases and J lost 5, with 10 bases in between. The length of the CDR3 is 10 residues. Here the CDR3 DNA reads TGTGCCGGGATGGACAACGAGCAGTACTTC. Protein product: CAGMDNEQYF.

This rearrangement joins TRBV9 to TRBJ2-3; 8 nucleotides agree with TRBD1. With V trimmed by 3 bases and J by 1 base, 1 base remained unmatched. The CDR3 totals 14 residues. CDR1 SGDLS and CDR2 YYNGEE come from the germline V gene. CDR3 DNA sequence: TGTGCCAGCAGCGAGACAGGGGGCACAGATACGCAGTATTTT. Translation gives CASSETGGTDTQYF.

The rearrangement links TRBV9 to TRBJ2-1; D might be TRBD2 (6 bases). Trimming shortened V by 4 bases and J by 8 bases, and 19 bases separated the two germline ends. Germline V CDR1 and CDR2: SGDLS, YYNGEE. The CDR3 is 15 residues long. The CDR3 loop reads CASSPVRGKGYEQFF. The CDR3, as DNA: TGTGCCAGCAGCCCGGTCCGGGGGAAAGGGTATGAGCAGTTCTTC.

The chain combines TRBV11-2 with TRBJ2-3, with D possibly matching TRBD2 (6 bases). The CDR3 is made up of 12 amino acids. Trimming took 6 bases from V and 4 from J, leaving 8 bases between them. Per germline, CDR1 SGHAT and CDR2 FQNNGV. The CDR3 region is CASRPGADTQYF. The CDR3 region has the DNA TGTGCCAGCAGGCCGGGGGCAGATACGCAGTATTTT. The variable domain in full, with the rest retrieved from reference TRBV11-2 and TRBJ2-3, is EAGVAQSPRYKIIEKRQSVAFWCNPISGHATLYWYQQILGQGPKLLIQFQNNGVVDDSQLPKDRFSAERLKGVDSTLKIQPAKLEDSAVYLCASRPGADTQYFGPGTRLTVL.

The genes are TRBV13 and TRBJ2-2; D possibly uses TRBD1 or TRBD2 (5 bases each). The V end lost 5 bases, the J end lost 1 base, and 11 bases lay between the germline ends. CDR1 and CDR2 from the germline V gene are PRHDT and FYEKMQ (reference sequence). This CDR3 comprises 15 residues. CDR3 in amino acids: CASSQGTENTGELFF. The CDR3 DNA reads TGTGCCAGCAGCCAAGGGACCGAGAACACCGGGGAGCTGTTTTTT.

V gene TRBV27 combines with J gene TRBJ2-3; D unresolved. This CDR3 has 14 amino acids. The ends were cut back, 3 bases at V and 1 base at J, with 8 bases in the middle. Germline V CDR1 and CDR2: MNHEY, SMNVEV (reference sequence). The CDR3 is CASSFEDGTDTQYF. Written as DNA, the CDR3 is TGTGCCAGCAGTTTCGAGGACGGCACAGATACGCAGTATTTT.

This chain joins TRBV20-1 and TRBJ1-5, with no clear D. V lost 2 bases and J 7 bases, leaving 9 bases between the germline ends. CDR3 size: 12 residues. CDR1 is DFQATT and CDR2 is SNEGSKA in the germline V gene (reference sequence). In DNA, the CDR3 is TGCAGTGCTAGAAGCGAGAACCAGCCCCAGCATTTT. Translated: CSARSENQPQHF.

The chain couples TRBV12-3 or TRBV12-4 to TRBJ2-7; weak D call: TRBD2 (6 bases). The CDR3 runs 16 residues. V gave up 3 bases and J gave up 7 bases, with 22 bases separating them. CDR3 loop: CASSLAREHAFGEQYF. CDR3 coding DNA: TGTGCCAGCAGTTTGGCCCGGGAGCATGCGTTCGGTGAGCAGTACTTC.

The count of this clonotype is one. The V gene is TRBV10-3, the J gene TRBJ2-1; 13 bases are shared with TRBD2. V gave up 8 bases and J gave up 7 bases; unmatched junction bases: 2. The CDR3 length is 13 residues. The V gene's germline CDR1 is ENHRY and CDR2 SYGVKD. The CDR3 here is CAIGLAGANEQFF. CDR3 coding DNA: TGTGCCATCGGACTAGCGGGAGCTAATGAGCAGTTCTTC.